The source of this TCR beta chain is a study of shared clonotypes between healthy human individuals. General study results and limits: Donor scarcity curtailed the genetic and exposure-history diversity represented herein. Around 5% was the fraction of naive CD4 clonotypes found shared across four donors.

As for this clone: Antigen: not known.

Generated by immunoSEQ multiplex PCR, the TCRdb table keeps only in-frame clones and is missing some. This table holds about 2.4 million clones, 90% to 95% found once. Germline V gives CDR1 MDHEN, CDR2 SYDVKM. With V trimmed by 6 bases and J by 2 bases, 3 bases remained unmatched. This CDR3 is built from 15 residues. Sequenced material: naive CD4+ T cells from PBMCs. The subset is: CD45RA+ positively selected. The receptor comes from a man aged 18 to 35 in good health. Some clones in this sample may be carry-over from other donors' samples. The chain joins TRBV28 to TRBJ2-1; 11 bases align to TRBD2. The CDR3 region has the DNA TGTGCCAGCAGGGCGACTAGCGGGACCTACAATGAGCAGTTCTTC. It codes for CASRATSGTYNEQFF.